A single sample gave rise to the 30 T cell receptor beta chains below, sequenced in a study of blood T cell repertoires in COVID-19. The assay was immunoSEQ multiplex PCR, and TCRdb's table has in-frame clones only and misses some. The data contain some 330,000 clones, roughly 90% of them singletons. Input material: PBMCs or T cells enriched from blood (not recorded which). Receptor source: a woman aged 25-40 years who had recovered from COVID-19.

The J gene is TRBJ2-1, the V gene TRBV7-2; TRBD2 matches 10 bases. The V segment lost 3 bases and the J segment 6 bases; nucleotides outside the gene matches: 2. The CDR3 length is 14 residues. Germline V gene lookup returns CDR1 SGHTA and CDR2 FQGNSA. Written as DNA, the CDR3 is TGTGCCAGCAGCTTTAGCGGGGGGCCCAATGAGCAGTTCTTC. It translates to CASSFSGGPNEQFF.

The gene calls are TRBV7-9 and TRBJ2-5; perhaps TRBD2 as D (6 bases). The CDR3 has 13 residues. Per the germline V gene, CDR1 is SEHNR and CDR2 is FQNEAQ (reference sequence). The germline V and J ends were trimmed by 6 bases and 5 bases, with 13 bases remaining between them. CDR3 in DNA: TGTGCCAGCAGGGACTACAACGAGGAGACCCAGTACTTC. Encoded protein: CASRDYNEETQYF.

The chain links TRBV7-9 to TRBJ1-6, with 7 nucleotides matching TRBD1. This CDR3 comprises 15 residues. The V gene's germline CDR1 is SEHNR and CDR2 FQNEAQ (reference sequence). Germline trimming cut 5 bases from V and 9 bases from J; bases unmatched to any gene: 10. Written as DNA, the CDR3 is TGTGCCAGCAGCCCGGGACAGCTATCTGGTTCACCCCTCCACTTT. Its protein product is CASSPGQLSGSPLHF.

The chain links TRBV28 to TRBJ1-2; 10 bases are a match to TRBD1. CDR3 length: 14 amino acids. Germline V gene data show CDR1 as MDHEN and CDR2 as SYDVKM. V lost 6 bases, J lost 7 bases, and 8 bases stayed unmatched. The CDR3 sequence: CASSKDRGLSGYTF. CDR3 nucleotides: TGTGCCAGCAGCAAGGACAGGGGGTTATCTGGCTACACCTTC.

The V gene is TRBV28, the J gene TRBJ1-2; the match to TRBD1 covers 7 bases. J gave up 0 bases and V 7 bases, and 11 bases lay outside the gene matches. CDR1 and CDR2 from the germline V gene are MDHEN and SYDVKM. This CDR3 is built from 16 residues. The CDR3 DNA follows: TGTGCCAGCACCCCATTCCGACAGGGAGCTAACTATGGCTACACCTTC. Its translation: CASTPFRQGANYGYTF.

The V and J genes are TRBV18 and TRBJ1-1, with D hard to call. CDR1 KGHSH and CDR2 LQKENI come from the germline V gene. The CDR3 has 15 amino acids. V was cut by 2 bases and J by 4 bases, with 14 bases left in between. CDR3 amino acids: CASSPGETSITEAFF. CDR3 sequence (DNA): TGTGCCAGCTCACCAGGGGAGACAAGTATCACTGAAGCTTTCTTT.

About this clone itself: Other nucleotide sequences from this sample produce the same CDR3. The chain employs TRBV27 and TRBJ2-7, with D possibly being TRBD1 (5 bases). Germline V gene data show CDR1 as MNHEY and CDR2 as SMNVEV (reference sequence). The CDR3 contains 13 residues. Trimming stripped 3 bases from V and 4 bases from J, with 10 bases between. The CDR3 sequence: CASSLGRAYEQYF. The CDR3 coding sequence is TGTGCCAGCAGTTTGGGCAGGGCTTACGAGCAGTACTTC.

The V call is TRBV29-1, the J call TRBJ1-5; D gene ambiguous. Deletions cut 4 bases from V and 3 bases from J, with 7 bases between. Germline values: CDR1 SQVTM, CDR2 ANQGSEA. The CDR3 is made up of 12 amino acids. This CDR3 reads CSVGRDNQPQHF. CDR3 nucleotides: TGCAGCGTTGGGAGGGACAATCAGCCCCAGCATTTT.

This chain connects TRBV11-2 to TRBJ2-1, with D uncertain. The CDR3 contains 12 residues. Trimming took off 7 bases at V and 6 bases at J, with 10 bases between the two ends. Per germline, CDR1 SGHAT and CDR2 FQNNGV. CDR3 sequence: CASTVTRNEQFF. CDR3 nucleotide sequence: TGTGCCAGCACTGTTACTCGCAATGAGCAGTTCTTC.

CDR3 residues: CSVSPRLADNEQFF. In DNA, the CDR3 is TGCAGCGTTTCCCCCAGGCTAGCTGATAATGAGCAGTTCTTC. This chain connects TRBV29-1 to TRBJ2-1; D is perhaps TRBD2 (5 bases). Trimming removed 5 bases from V and 7 bases from J, with 18 bases in between. Germline values: CDR1 SQVTM, CDR2 ANQGSEA. There are 14 residues in the CDR3.

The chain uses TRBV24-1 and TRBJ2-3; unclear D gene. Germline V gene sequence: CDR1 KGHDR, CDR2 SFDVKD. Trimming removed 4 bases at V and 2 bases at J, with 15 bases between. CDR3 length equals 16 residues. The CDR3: CATSEATRRSTDTQYF. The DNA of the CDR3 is TGTGCCACCAGTGAGGCGACTCGCCGATCCACAGATACGCAGTATTTT.

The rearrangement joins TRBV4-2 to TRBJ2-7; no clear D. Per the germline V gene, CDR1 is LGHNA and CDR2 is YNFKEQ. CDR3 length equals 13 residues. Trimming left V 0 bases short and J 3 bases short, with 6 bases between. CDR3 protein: CASSQDSSYEQYF. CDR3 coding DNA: TGTGCCAGCAGCCAAGATAGTAGCTACGAGCAGTACTTC.

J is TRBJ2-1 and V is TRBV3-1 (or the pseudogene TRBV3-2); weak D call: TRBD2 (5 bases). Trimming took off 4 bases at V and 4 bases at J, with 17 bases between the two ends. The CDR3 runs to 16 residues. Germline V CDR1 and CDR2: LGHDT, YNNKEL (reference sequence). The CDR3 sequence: CASSPAELLGYNEQFF. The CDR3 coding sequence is TGTGCCAGCAGCCCCGCAGAACTACTAGGGTACAATGAGCAGTTCTTC.

The CDR3 sequence is CASSVLRDNYGYTF. For the CDR3, the DNA is TGTGCCAGCAGCGTACTCAGGGATAACTATGGCTACACCTTC. This chain uses TRBV5-4 with TRBJ1-2; D is perhaps TRBD1 (5 bases). With 4 bases removed from V and 1 base from J, the gap between germline ends came to 11 bases. The germline gives CDR1 SGHNT, CDR2 YYREEE (reference sequence). The CDR3 is 14 amino acids. The entire variable domain, with the rest obtained from reference TRBV5-4 and TRBJ1-2, is as follows: ETGVTQSPTHLIKTRGQQVTLRCSSQSGHNTVSWYQQALGQGPQFIFQYYREEENGRGNFPPRFSGLQFPNYSSELNVNALELDDSALYLCASSVLRDNYGYTFGSGTRLTVV.

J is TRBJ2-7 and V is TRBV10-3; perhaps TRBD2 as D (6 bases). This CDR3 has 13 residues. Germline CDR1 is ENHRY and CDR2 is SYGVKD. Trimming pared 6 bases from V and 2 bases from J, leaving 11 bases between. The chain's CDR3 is CAIRRDGAYEQYF. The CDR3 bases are TGTGCCATCAGGCGGGACGGCGCCTACGAGCAGTACTTC.

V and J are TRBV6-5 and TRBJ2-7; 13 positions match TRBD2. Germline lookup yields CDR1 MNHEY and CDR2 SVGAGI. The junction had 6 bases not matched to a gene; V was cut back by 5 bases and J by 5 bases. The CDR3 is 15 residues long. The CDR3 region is CASSQLAGGPDEQYF. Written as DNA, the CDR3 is TGTGCCAGCAGTCAACTAGCGGGGGGGCCCGACGAGCAGTACTTC.

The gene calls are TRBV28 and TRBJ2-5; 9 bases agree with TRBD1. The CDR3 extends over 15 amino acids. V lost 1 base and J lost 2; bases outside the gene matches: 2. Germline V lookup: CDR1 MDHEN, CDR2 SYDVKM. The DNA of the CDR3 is TGTGCCAGCAGTTTATTACAGGGGGCTCAAGAGACCCAGTACTTC. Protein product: CASSLLQGAQETQYF.

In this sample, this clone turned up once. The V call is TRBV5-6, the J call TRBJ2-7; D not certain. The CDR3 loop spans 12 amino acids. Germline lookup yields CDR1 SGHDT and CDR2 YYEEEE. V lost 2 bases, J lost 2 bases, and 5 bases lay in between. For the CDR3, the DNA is TGTGCCAGCAGCTTTATTACCTACGAGCAGTACTTC. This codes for CASSFITYEQYF.

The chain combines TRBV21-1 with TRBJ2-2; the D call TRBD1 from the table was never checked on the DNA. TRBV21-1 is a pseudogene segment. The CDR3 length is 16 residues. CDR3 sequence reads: CASIPNPTVYTGELFF. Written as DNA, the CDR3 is TGTGCCAGCATCCCTAACCCGACAGTTTACACCGGGGAGCTGTTTTTT.

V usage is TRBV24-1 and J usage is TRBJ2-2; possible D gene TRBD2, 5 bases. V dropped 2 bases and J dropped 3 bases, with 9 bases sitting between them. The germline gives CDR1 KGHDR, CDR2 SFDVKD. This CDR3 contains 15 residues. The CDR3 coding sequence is TGTGCCACCAGTGATTATCGGGGTTACACCGGGGAGCTGTTTTTT. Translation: CATSDYRGYTGELFF.

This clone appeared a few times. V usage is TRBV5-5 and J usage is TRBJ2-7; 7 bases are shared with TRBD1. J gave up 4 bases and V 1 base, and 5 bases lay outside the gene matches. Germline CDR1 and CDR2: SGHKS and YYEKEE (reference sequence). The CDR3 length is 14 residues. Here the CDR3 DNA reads TGTGCCAGCAGCTTGCAAGGGGGCGGGTACGAGCAGTACTTC. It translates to CASSLQGGGYEQYF. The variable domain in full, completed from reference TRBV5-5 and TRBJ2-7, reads DAGVTQSPTHLIKTRGQQVTLRCSPISGHKSVSWYQQVLGQGPQFIFQYYEKEERGRGNFPDRFSARQFPNYSSELNVNALLLGDSALYLCASSLQGGGYEQYFGPGTRLTVT.

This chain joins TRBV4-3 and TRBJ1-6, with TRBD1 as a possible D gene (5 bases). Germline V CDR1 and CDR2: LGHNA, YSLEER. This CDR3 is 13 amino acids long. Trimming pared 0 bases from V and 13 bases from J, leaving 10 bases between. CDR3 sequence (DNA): TGCGCCAGCAGCCAAGATTTGGCAGGGCCCCTCCACTTT. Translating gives CASSQDLAGPLHF.

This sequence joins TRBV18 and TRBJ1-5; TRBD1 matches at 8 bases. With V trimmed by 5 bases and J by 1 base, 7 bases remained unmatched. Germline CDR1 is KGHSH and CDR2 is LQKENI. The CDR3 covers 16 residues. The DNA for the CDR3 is TGTGCCAGCTCAAGTCAGGGGGCTCCGAGCAATCAGCCCCAGCATTTT. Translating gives CASSSQGAPSNQPQHF.

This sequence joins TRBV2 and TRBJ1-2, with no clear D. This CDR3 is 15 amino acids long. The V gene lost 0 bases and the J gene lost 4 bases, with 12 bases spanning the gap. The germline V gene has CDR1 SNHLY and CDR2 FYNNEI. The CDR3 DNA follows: TGTGCCAGCAGTGAAGCGCTTGCGGTTGGCTATGGCTACACCTTC. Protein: CASSEALAVGYGYTF.

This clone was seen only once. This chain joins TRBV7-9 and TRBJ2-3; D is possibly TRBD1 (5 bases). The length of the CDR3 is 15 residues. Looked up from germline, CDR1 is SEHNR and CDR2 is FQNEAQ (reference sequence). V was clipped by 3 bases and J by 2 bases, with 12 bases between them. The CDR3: CASSLGQSFTDTQYF. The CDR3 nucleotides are TGTGCCAGCAGCTTGGGGCAGAGCTTCACAGATACGCAGTATTTT. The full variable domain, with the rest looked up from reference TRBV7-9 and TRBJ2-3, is DTGVSQNPRHKITKRGQNVTFRCDPISEHNRLYWYRQTLGQGPEFLTYFQNEAQLEKSRLLSDRFSAERPKGSFSTLEIQRTEQGDSAMYLCASSLGQSFTDTQYFGPGTRLTVL.

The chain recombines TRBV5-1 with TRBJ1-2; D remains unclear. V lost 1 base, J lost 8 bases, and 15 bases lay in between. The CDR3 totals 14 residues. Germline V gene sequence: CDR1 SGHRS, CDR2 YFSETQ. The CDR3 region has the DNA TGCGCCAGCAGCTTGACCGCAGGCGGAGGCGGCTACACCTTC. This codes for CASSLTAGGGGYTF.

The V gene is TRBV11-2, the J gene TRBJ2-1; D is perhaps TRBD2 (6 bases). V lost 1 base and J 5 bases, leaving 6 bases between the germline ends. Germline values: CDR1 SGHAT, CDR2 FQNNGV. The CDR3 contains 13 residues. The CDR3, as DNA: TGTGCCAGCAGCTTAGGACTAGACAATGAGCAGTTCTTC. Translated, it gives CASSLGLDNEQFF.

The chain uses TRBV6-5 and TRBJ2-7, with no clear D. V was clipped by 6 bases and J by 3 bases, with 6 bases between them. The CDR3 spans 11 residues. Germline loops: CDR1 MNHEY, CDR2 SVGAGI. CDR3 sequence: CASSRNYEQYF. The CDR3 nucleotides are TGTGCCAGCAGCAGGAACTACGAGCAGTACTTC.

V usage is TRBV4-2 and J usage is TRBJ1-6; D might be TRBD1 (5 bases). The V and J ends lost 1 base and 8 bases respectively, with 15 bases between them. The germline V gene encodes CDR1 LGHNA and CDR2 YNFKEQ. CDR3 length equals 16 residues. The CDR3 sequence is CASSQAPGAGDSPLHF. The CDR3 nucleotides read TGTGCCAGCAGCCAAGCCCCCGGGGCGGGGGATTCACCCCTCCACTTT.

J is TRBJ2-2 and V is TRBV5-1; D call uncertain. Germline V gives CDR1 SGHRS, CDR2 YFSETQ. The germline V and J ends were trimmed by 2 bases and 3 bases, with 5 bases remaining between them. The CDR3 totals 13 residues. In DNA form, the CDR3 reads TGCGCCAGCAGCTTTCTAGACACCGGGGAGCTGTTTTTT. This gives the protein CASSFLDTGELFF. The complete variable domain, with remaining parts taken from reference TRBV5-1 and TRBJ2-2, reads KAGVTQTPRYLIKTRGQQVTLSCSPISGHRSVSWYQQTPGQGLQFLFEYFSETQRNKGNFPGRFSGRQFSNSRSEMNVSTLELGDSALYLCASSFLDTGELFFGEGSRLTVL.